This TCR beta chain was retrieved from a study of T cells in Graves' hyperthyroidism and ophthalmopathy. The study, taken as a whole, reports: Among thyroid clonotypes expanded above 0.001, most also appeared in blood.

This clonotype was recorded many times. No antigen is known for it. Absence of ophthalmopathy progression within 18 months defined stable Graves' hyperthyroidism. Amplification yielded TCR beta CDR3 regions, with RNA transcripts as the source. First-round RT-PCR targeting the TCR CDR3 was performed with the HTBI primer set. TCRdb analysed the multiplex PCR reads with MiXCR anew, one entry per CDR3 protein. The table lists around 500,000 distinct CDR3 sequences, approximately 15% of them singletons. Germline loops: CDR1 GTSNPN, CDR2 SVGIG (reference sequence). The CDR3 sequence is 15 residues long. V shed 0 bases and J shed 1 base, with 12 bases lying between them.

The TCR sequence derives from a woman aged 18 to 35 with Graves' hyperthyroidism. V and J are TRBV30 and TRBJ2-5; TRBD1 is a possible D gene (6 bases). Material for sequencing was blood. CDR3 coding DNA: TGTGCCTGGAGTGTAGAACAGGGTTTCCAAGAGACCCAGTACTTC. It specifies CAWSVEQGFQETQYF.